This paragraph covers one T cell receptor (beta chain) sequence. This entry is derived from a study of CD8 T cells in Susac syndrome. V was trimmed by 2 bases and J by 1 base, leaving 8 bases between them. Per the germline V gene, CDR1 is SGHTA and CDR2 is FQGTGA. The CDR3 is 14 amino acids. The sequenced target, TCR beta, came from blood CD8+ and CD4+ T cells. In the multiple sclerosis control group, patients were treatment-naive and had stable or active relapsing-remitting disease. The TEMRA cells underwent FACS enrichment, while the CD8+ and CD4+ T cells underwent negative isolation. The RNA, 0.5 to 1 ug, was put through reverse transcription using random hexamers. Multiplex immunoSEQ PCR targeted 54 Vbeta and 13 Jbeta TCR beta segments. TCRdb independently ran MiXCR on the immunoSEQ multiplex PCR reads; one entry per CDR3 protein. The sample lists about 200,000 distinct CDR3 sequences; roughly 96% were seen once.

Sequenced input: CD4+ T cells from PBMCs. The chain carries TRBV7-3 and TRBJ1-1; D is undetermined. The sequence was collected from a human donor with multiple sclerosis. The CDR3 region is CASSLGLENTEAFF. CDR3 DNA: TGTGCCAGCAGCTTAGGGCTAGAGAACACTGAAGCTTTCTTT.